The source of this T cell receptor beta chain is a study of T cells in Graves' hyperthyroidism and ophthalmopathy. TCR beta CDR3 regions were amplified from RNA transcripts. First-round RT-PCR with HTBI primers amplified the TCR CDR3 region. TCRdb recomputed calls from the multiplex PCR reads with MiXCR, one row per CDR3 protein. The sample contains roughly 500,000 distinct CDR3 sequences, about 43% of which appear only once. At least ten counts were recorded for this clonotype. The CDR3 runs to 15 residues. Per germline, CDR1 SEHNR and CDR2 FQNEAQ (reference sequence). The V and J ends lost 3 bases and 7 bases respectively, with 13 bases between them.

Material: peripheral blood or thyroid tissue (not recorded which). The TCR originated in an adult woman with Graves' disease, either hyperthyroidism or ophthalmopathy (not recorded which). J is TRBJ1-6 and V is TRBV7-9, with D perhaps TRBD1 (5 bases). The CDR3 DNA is TGTGCCAGCAGCTTGGGTCGGGGCTTAAATTCACCCCTCCACTTT. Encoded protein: CASSLGRGLNSPLHF. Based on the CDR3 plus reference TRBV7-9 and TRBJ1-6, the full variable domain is DTGVSQNPRHKITKRGQNVTFRCDPISEHNRLYWYRQTLGQGPEFLTYFQNEAQLEKSRLLSDRFSAERPKGSFSTLEIQRTEQGDSAMYLCASSLGRGLNSPLHFGNGTRLTVT.